This T cell receptor (beta chain) emerged from a study of blood T cell repertoires in COVID-19. Measured with immunoSEQ multiplex PCR; TCRdb has only the in-frame clones, and not every one. The sample includes 110,000 or so clones, 77% of them seen just once. Germline CDR1 SGHRS, CDR2 YFSETQ. The ends were cut back, 0 bases at V and 2 bases at J, with 5 bases in the middle. The CDR3 length is 13 residues. What was sequenced was peripheral blood. This chain links TRBV5-1 with TRBJ1-1, with D unclear. The receptor was derived from a human donor in a cohort sampled during active COVID-19. The DNA of the CDR3 is TGCGCCAGCAGCTTGGTAGTTAACACTGAAGCTTTCTTT. This encodes CASSLVVNTEAFF.